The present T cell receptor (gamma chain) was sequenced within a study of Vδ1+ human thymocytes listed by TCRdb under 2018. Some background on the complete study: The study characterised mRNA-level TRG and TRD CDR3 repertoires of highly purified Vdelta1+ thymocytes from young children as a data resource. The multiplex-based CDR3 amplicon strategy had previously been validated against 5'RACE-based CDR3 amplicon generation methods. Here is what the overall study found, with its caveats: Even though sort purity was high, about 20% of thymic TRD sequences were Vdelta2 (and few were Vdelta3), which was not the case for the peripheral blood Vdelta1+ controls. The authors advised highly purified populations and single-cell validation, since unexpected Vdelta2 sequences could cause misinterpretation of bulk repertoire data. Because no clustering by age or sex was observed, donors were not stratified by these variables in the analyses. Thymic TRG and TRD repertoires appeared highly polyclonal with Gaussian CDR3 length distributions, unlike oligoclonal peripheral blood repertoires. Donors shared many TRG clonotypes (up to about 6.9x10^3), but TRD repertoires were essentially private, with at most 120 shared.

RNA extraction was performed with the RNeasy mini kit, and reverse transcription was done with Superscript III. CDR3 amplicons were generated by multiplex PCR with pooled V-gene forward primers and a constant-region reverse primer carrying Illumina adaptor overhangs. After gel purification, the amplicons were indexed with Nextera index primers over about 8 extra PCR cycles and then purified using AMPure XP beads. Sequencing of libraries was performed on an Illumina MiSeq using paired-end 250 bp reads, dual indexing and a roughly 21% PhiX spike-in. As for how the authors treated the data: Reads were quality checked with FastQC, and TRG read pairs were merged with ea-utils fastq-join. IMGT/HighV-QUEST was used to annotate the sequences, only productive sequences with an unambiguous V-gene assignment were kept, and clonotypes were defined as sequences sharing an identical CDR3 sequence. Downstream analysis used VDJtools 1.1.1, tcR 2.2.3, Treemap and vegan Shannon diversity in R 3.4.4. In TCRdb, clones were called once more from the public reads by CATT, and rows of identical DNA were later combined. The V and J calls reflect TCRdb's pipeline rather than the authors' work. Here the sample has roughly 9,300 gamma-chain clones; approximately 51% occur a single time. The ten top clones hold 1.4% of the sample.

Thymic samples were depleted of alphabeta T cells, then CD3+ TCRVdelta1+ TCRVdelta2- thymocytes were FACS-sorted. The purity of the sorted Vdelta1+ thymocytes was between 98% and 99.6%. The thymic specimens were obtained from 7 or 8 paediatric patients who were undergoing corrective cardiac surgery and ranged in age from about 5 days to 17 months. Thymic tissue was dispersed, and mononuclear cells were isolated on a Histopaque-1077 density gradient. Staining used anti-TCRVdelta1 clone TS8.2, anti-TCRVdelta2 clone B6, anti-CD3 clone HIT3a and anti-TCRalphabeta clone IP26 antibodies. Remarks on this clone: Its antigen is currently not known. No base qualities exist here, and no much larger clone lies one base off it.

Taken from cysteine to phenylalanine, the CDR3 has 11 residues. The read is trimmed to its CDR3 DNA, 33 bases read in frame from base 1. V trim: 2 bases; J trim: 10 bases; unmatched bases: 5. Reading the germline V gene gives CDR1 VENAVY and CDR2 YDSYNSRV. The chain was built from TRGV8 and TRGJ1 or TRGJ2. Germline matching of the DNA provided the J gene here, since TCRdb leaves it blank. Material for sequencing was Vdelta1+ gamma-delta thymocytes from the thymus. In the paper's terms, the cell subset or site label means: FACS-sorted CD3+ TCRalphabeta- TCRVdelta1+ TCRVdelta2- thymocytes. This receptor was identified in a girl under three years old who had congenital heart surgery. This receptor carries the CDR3 CATWDMGKKLF. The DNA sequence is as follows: TGTGCCACCTGGGATATGGGGAAGAAACTCTTT.